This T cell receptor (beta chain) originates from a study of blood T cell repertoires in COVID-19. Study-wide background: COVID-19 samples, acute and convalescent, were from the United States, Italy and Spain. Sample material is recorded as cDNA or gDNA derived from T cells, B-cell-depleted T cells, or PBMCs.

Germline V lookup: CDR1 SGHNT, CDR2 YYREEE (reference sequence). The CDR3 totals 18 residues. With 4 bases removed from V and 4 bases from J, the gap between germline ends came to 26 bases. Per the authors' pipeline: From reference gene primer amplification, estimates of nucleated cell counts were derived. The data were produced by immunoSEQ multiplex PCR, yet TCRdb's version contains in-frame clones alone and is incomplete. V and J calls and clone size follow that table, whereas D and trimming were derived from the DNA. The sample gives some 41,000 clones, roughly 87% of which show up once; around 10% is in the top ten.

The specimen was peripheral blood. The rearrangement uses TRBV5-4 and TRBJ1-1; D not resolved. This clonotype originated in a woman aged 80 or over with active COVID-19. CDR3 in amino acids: CASSPREGGSWPGTEAFF. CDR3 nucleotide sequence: TGTGCCAGCAGCCCCCGAGAGGGTGGTTCTTGGCCAGGCACTGAAGCTTTCTTT.